This T cell receptor (beta chain) was retrieved from a study of T cell repertoires in cytomegalovirus infection. Study at large: A matching HLA type, together with CMV infection, was signaled by public TCR beta signatures. General study results and limits: Clonotype analysis showed dominance of the ex vivo response by HLA-C-restricted CMV-specific TCR beta clonotypes. Adding up the frequency of public TCR beta families identified people who carried CMV plus the relevant HLA.

TCRdb re-derived calls from the reads in MiXCR, one entry per CDR3 protein. The sample has a few hundred thousand distinct CDR3 sequences, more than 8% seen once. Of note for this clonotype: As yet, its antigen is unknown.

The receptor comes from a human donor in good health (CMV status not recorded). Some clones in this sample may be carry-over from other donors' samples. The specimen sequenced was PBMCs.

The chain's CDR3 is CASSYSKGRRNKQFF. The CDR3 nucleotides are TGTGCCAGCAGTTACTCGAAGGGCCGAAGGAATAAGCAGTTCTTC. J is TRBJ2-1 and V is TRBV6-2 or TRBV6-3; D is unresolved. CDR1 is MNHEY and CDR2 is SVGEGT in the germline V gene. Trimming left V 0 bases short and J 11 bases short, with 17 bases between. The CDR3 spans 15 residues.